This is a list of T cell receptor beta chains from one sample in a study of blood T cell repertoires in COVID-19. Here immunoSEQ multiplex PCR was the method, and the copy in TCRdb shows in-frame clones only, minus some. The table lists 350,000 to 450,000 clones, about 87% of them singletons. Sequenced: PBMCs or T cells enriched from blood (not recorded which). These receptors came from a middle-aged man in a cohort exposed to, infected with or recovered from COVID-19 (not recorded which). Both conserved end residues are part of each CDR3. D genes are given only for firm matches. The size field is filled for only some rows; it gives once, few, many or a size class.

J,D,size,V,DNA,CDR3
TRBJ1-3,TRBD1,few,TRBV5-1,TGCGCCAGCAGCAGGACAGGGGGCTCGTCGAACACCATATATTTT,CASSRTGGSSNTIYF
TRBJ1-1,-,-,TRBV30,TGTGCCTGGGCGCCGGGATACCAATACACTGAAGCTTTCTTT,CAWAPGYQYTEAFF
TRBJ1-5,-,-,TRBV6-5,TGTGCCAGCAGTTACTTCAGGAACCAGCCCCAGCATTTT,CASSYFRNQPQHF
TRBJ1-3,-,-,TRBV7-9,TGTGCCAGCAGCTTAGGAGGGTTTTCAGGAAACACCATATATTTT,CASSLGGFSGNTIYF
TRBJ1-2,-,-,TRBV21-1,TGTGCCAGCAGCAAAGGCGTACAGGGGCTGGGCCTTTGGGGCTACACCTTC,CASSKGVQGLGLWGYTF
TRBJ2-7,TRBD2,-,TRBV5-8,TGTGCCAGCAGTCCGTGGTTGTGGGAGGGCCCATTC,CASSPWLWEGPF
TRBJ2-1,-,-,TRBV15,TGTGCCACCAGTCCCCGGACTAAATTTGGCAATGAGCAGTTCTTC,CATSPRTKFGNEQFF
TRBJ2-1,TRBD1,-,TRBV7-2,TGTGCCAGCAGCTTACCCGGGACAGGGGTTGTTGAGCAGTTCTTC,CASSLPGTGVVEQFF
TRBJ2-1,-,-,TRBV6-6,TGTGCCAGCAGTTATCTATCCAATGAGCAGTTCTTC,CASSYLSNEQFF
TRBJ2-5,TRBD1,-,TRBV10-3,TGTGCCATCAGTGAGGCCAGGGGGCGAAGTACCCAAGAGACCCAGTACTTC,CAISEARGRSTQETQYF
TRBJ2-3,TRBD2,once,TRBV24-1,TGTGCCACCAGTGACAGGACTAGCGGGAGATCAGATACGCAGTATTTT,CATSDRTSGRSDTQYF
TRBJ2-1,-,-,TRBV6-5,TGTGCCAGCAGTTACTCCGAGGCCCAGGGTGAGCAGTTCTTC,CASSYSEAQGEQFF
TRBJ2-3,TRBD2,-,TRBV7-2,TGTGCCAGCAGCTTAGTCAGTGGGAGGGTAGATACGCAGTATTTT,CASSLVSGRVDTQYF
TRBJ2-5,-,-,TRBV6-6,TGTGCCAGCAGTGGGCTTGAAGAGACCCAGTACTTC,CASSGLEETQYF
TRBJ2-7,-,-,TRBV28,TGTGCCAGCAGTTTTACCGGGAGACTCTACGAGCAGTACTTC,CASSFTGRLYEQYF
TRBJ2-1,TRBD2,-,TRBV15,TGTGCCACCAGCAGAGATCTCCCGACTAGCGGGAGAAACAATGAGCAGTTCTTC,CATSRDLPTSGRNNEQFF
TRBJ1-1,TRBD1,-,TRBV30,TGTGCCGGTCGGACAGGACCCACTGAAGCTTTCTTT,CAGRTGPTEAFF
TRBJ2-3,TRBD2,-,TRBV5-1,TGCGCCAGCAGCTCCATCCTAGCGGGAAGACGCACAGATACGCAGTATTTT,CASSSILAGRRTDTQYF
TRBJ1-6,-,-,TRBV4-2,TGTGCCAGCAGCCAAGATCAATTGCGGGGACGCGGATATAATTCACCCCTCCACTTT,CASSQDQLRGRGYNSPLHF
TRBJ2-7,-,-,TRBV2,TGTGCCAGCAGTGGGTCTAGCGAGCAGTACTTC,CASSGSSEQYF
TRBJ1-6,-,few,TRBV27,TGTGCCAGCAGTCTCGACCGGAGGTTATTATCCGGTTGGGGTTCACCCCTCCACTTT,CASSLDRRLLSGWGSPLHF
TRBJ2-6,-,-,TRBV10-2,TGCGCCAGCAGTGATAGAAGTCCCTCTGGGGCCAACGTCCTGACTTTC,CASSDRSPSGANVLTF
TRBJ1-2,-,-,TRBV12-3/TRBV12-4,TGTGCCAGCAGCCCCACGGGGGATGGCTACACCTTC,CASSPTGDGYTF
TRBJ1-2,-,-,TRBV6-1,TGTGCCAGCAGTGAAGCGGAAGCGGGCTATGGCTACACCTTC,CASSEAEAGYGYTF
TRBJ2-1,TRBD2,few,TRBV11-2,TGTGCCAGCAGCTTAGATGTAGCGGGAGGACGAGAGCAGTTCTTC,CASSLDVAGGREQFF
TRBJ2-2,TRBD2,-,TRBV11-1,TGTGCCAGCAGCAAAACGGGACTAGCGGACACCGGGGAGCTGTTTTTT,CASSKTGLADTGELFF
TRBJ1-1,TRBD1,once,TRBV28,TGTGCCAGCAGTACGGGACAGGGCGACACTGAAGCTTTCTTT,CASSTGQGDTEAFF
TRBJ1-2,-,-,TRBV5-5,TGTGCCAGCAGCTTGGCACCGGAGAACTATGGCTACACCTTC,CASSLAPENYGYTF
TRBJ2-1,-,-,TRBV15,TGTGCCACCAGTTGGCGGCCAGACGCTGAGCAGTTCTTC,CATSWRPDAEQFF
TRBJ2-2,-,-,TRBV7-9,TGTGCCAGCAGCTTATTATCCGGTCACACCGGGGAGCTGTTTTTT,CASSLLSGHTGELFF
TRBJ1-4,-,-,TRBV2,TGTGCCAGCAAAGCACGGCGGAATGAAAAACTGTTTTTT,CASKARRNEKLFF
TRBJ1-6,TRBD1,-,TRBV5-1,TGCGCCAGCAGCTTGGAGGGGGACAGCAATTCACCCCTCCACTTT,CASSLEGDSNSPLHF
TRBJ2-7,-,once,TRBV6-5,TGTGCCAGCAGGGGCGGGACTTCCCGCTACGAGCAGTACTTC,CASRGGTSRYEQYF
TRBJ2-2,TRBD1,-,TRBV4-1,TGCGCCAGCAGCCAAGACAAGCAAGACAGGGTGACCGGGGAGCTGTTTTTT,CASSQDKQDRVTGELFF
TRBJ2-2,TRBD2,once,TRBV7-2,TGTGCCAGCAGCTTAGGTAGCGGGAGGGCCCCTGGCACCGGGGAGCTGTTTTTT,CASSLGSGRAPGTGELFF
TRBJ2-7,TRBD1,-,TRBV30,TGTGCCACAGAACAGGGGGGAGGCGACGAGCAGTACTTC,CATEQGGGDEQYF
TRBJ1-4,TRBD1,once,TRBV10-2,TGCGCCAGTACGGGACAGGGGAACGAAAAACTGTTTTTT,CASTGQGNEKLFF
TRBJ1-5,-,-,TRBV19,TGTGCCAGTAGTATGAGGCGAAATCAGCCCCAGCATTTT,CASSMRRNQPQHF
TRBJ1-1,-,-,TRBV11-3,TGTGCCAGCAGCTTAGTCAGGTCAGCTGAAGCTTTCTTT,CASSLVRSAEAFF
TRBJ1-1,TRBD1,few,TRBV19,TGTGCCAGTATGGGACAGCTGAACACTGAAGCTTTCTTT,CASMGQLNTEAFF
TRBJ2-2,TRBD2,-,TRBV4-1,TGCGCCAGCAGGGAAGCTAGCGGAACAAAGGGAACCGGGGAGCTGTTTTTT,CASREASGTKGTGELFF
TRBJ1-1,TRBD1,-,TRBV27,TGTGCCAGCAGCTCCGGGACAGTCTACACTGAAGCTTTCTTT,CASSSGTVYTEAFF
TRBJ1-5,-,-,TRBV28,TGTGCCAGCAGCCCTCGGGGGAATCAGCCCCAGCATTTT,CASSPRGNQPQHF
TRBJ2-5,TRBD1,-,TRBV5-1,TGCGCCAGCAGCAAGGGGACAGAAGAGACCCAGTACTTC,CASSKGTEETQYF
TRBJ1-4,-,-,TRBV27,TGTGCCAGCAGTTTTGGCAGGGTGCCGACTAATGAAAAACTGTTTTTT,CASSFGRVPTNEKLFF
TRBJ2-3,TRBD2,-,TRBV6-5,TGTGCCAGCACCCTGTCGGGAGGGTCCGATACGCAGTATTTT,CASTLSGGSDTQYF
TRBJ1-5,TRBD1,-,TRBV2,TGTGCCAGCAGGGCCCAGACAGGGATCAATCAGCCCCAGCATTTT,CASRAQTGINQPQHF
TRBJ2-5,TRBD2,-,TRBV6-2/TRBV6-3,TGTGCCAGCAGTCCACTAGCGGGGGCTCGGGAGACCCAGTACTTC,CASSPLAGARETQYF
TRBJ2-5,-,-,TRBV2,TGTGCCAGCAGAGGGGGGGGCAGGGAGACCCAGTACTTC,CASRGGGRETQYF
TRBJ2-5,TRBD2,-,TRBV4-1,TGCGCCAGCAGCCCAGAGAACGAGAGCGGGATGGAGACCCAGTACTTC,CASSPENESGMETQYF